The clone carrying this TCR beta chain was seen repeatedly, ten times or more. Its antigen is not identified. The data originate from a study of CD8+CD57+ T cells in acquired aplastic anemia. At the level of the study: On average, sorted CD4+ and CD8+ cells gave 3.2 ug of DNA.

Regarding the study as a whole: Researchers report that twenty-nine CD8+ CDR3 sequences appeared in both patients and controls. CD8+ Simpson's diversity in patients was not significantly different from that in controls.

Genomic DNA, serving as template, underwent TCR beta VDJ and CDR3 profiling. TCRdb itself ran the reads through MiXCR, one entry per CDR3 protein. The sample includes around 170,000 distinct CDR3 sequences, under 75% seen only once; the top ten take over 40%. Germline V gives CDR1 SNHLY, CDR2 FYNNEI. The V end was cut by 7 bases, the J end by 3 bases, with 10 bases between. There are 12 residues in the CDR3. The TCR originated in a human donor in good health. Sequenced material: sorted CD4+, CD8+, or CD8+CD57+ T cells (not recorded which) from PBMCs. This chain uses TRBV2 with TRBJ2-7; TRBD2 is a possible D gene (6 bases). CDR3 loop: CASMVSGYEQYF. In DNA form, the CDR3 reads TGTGCCAGCATGGTTAGCGGCTACGAGCAGTACTTC.